A selection of T cell receptor beta chains follows, all from one sample in a study of control samples from healthy donors and cancer patients. The protocol was immunoSEQ multiplex PCR, while the TCRdb copy is restricted to in-frame clones and leaves out a portion. The data hold approximately 26,000 clones, with approximately 91% observed a single time. The sample comprised PBMCs. Source of these receptors: a man in his fifties or sixties with lung cancer. The CDR3 runs from the conserved cysteine through the conserved F or W. The D gene is left open where the match is weak. Rows may omit the clone size; those that give it use once, few, many or a size class.

CDR3nt	CDR3aa	j_gene	abundance	v_gene	d_gene
TGTGCCAGCAGTTTACGGGGAGGGCAGCCCCAGCATTTT	CASSLRGGQPQHF	TRBJ1-5	NA	TRBV12-3/TRBV12-4	NA
TGTGCCAGCAGCAAGAGGACAGGGGGACGGCAGGAGACCCAGTACTTC	CASSKRTGGRQETQYF	TRBJ2-5	NA	TRBV11-1	TRBD1
TGTGCCAGCAGCTTAGCTGGGGGCCGCCAAGAGACCCAGTACTTC	CASSLAGGRQETQYF	TRBJ2-5	NA	TRBV7-8	NA
TGTGCCAGCACCCCTACCTATAATTCACCCCTCCACTTT	CASTPTYNSPLHF	TRBJ1-6	NA	TRBV27	NA
TGCGCCAGCAGCCGCCAGACAGGGATCTCAAGTGGCTACACCTTC	CASSRQTGISSGYTF	TRBJ1-2	NA	TRBV4-1	TRBD1
TGCGCCACCAGACGGGACGTCGCCAATGAGCAGTTCTTC	CATRRDVANEQFF	TRBJ2-1	NA	TRBV5-1	NA
TGTGCCAGCAGCGGGACGCGGATCTATGGCTACACCTTC	CASSGTRIYGYTF	TRBJ1-2	once	TRBV2	NA
TGCGCCAGCAGCCAAGAAGTCTCGGTAGCGGGGGGACAAGAGACCCAGTACTTC	CASSQEVSVAGGQETQYF	TRBJ2-5	NA	TRBV4-3	TRBD2
TGTGCCAGCAGCCAAGATCTTCAAGGCTACACCTTC	CASSQDLQGYTF	TRBJ1-2	NA	TRBV3-1/TRBV3-2	NA
TGCGCCAGCAGCCGACAGGCCTCCGACCAACACAATGAGCAGTTCTTC	CASSRQASDQHNEQFF	TRBJ2-1	once	TRBV4-3	NA
TGTGCCAGCAGCGCACACGAAGCAGAAGCTTTCTTT	CASSAHEAEAFF	TRBJ1-1	NA	TRBV7-9	NA
TGTGCCATCCACGACAGGGGAGGTTCACCCCTCCACTTT	CAIHDRGGSPLHF	TRBJ1-6	NA	TRBV10-3	TRBD1
TGTGCCAGTAGACCCGGGACAGGGGGCTTCAACATTCAGTACTTC	CASRPGTGGFNIQYF	TRBJ2-4	NA	TRBV19	TRBD1
TGCGCCAGCAGCCGAGGTTGGCGGGGGGGCCCAAGCTCCTACGAGCAGTACTTC	CASSRGWRGGPSSYEQYF	TRBJ2-7	NA	TRBV4-1	TRBD2
TGTGCCAGCAGAAGACAGGGGGCAGAGACCCAGTACTTC	CASRRQGAETQYF	TRBJ2-5	NA	TRBV7-2	TRBD1
TGTGCCAGCTCAGCTGACGGACAGGGGGATGGCTACACCTTC	CASSADGQGDGYTF	TRBJ1-2	NA	TRBV18	TRBD1
TGTGCCAGCAGATCGACAGGGGGTTTCGGCGGGGAGCTGTTTTTT	CASRSTGGFGGELFF	TRBJ2-2	NA	TRBV11-1	TRBD1